One T cell receptor beta chain is described in this entry. V was clipped by 3 bases and J by 1 base, with 10 bases between them. The CDR3 consists of 14 residues. Germline V lookup: CDR1 DFQATT, CDR2 SNEGSKA (reference sequence). This entry comes from a study of blood T cell repertoires in COVID-19. Clones were sequenced by immunoSEQ multiplex PCR, and TCRdb holds only the in-frame ones, with some missing. The profile shows 200,000 to 250,000 clones, roughly 79% of them singletons. The TCR originated in a woman of 80 years or more with acute or convalescent COVID-19. The sample was peripheral blood. The J gene is TRBJ1-5, the V gene TRBV20-1; D may be TRBD1 (6 bases). In DNA form, the CDR3 reads TGCAGTGCTAGTCGTGGACAGAGCAATCAGCCCCAGCATTTT. Protein: CSASRGQSNQPQHF.